This entry describes one TCR beta chain. This sample was taken from a study of blood T cell repertoires in COVID-19. Assay used: immunoSEQ multiplex PCR; TCRdb lists only in-frame clones, some missing. The sample yields over 200,000 clones, 70% to 85% seen once. CDR3 length: 15 amino acids. The V gene's germline CDR1 is SGDLS and CDR2 YYNGEE. The junction had 8 bases not matched to a gene; V was cut back by 4 bases and J by 2 bases. Individuals aged about 18 to 89 years were recruited from about two dozen US areas. The study counted Cohort 3 donors as recovered given two negative PCRs, clearance, or symptom resolution.

Sequencing input: PBMCs or T cells enriched from blood (not recorded which). This TCR came from a man between 60 and 70 years old who had recovered from COVID-19. This sequence joins TRBV9 and TRBJ1-2; 7 bases are a match to TRBD1. The CDR3 DNA follows: TGTGCCAGCAGCCCTTCGACAGGGATCAACTATGGCTACACCTTC. This codes for CASSPSTGINYGYTF.